The 31 T cell receptor beta chains below were found in one sample sequenced in a study of neoadjuvant anti-PD-1 for oral cavity cancer. Sequencing used immunoSEQ multiplex PCR; TCRdb keeps in-frame clones, though not all of them. The sample holds some 14,000 clones, 76% seen once. Time point specified: after neoadjuvant nivolumab, at surgical resection. This specimen consisted of PBMCs, obtained after nivolumab (anti-PD-1) treatment. Receptors were obtained from a person between 40 and 80 years old with oral cavity squamous cell carcinoma.

V gene TRBV4-1 combines with J gene TRBJ2-2, with 8 bases lining up with TRBD1. CDR1 is MGHRA, CDR2 YSYEKL, per germline. CDR3 size: 16 residues. V trimming: 0 bases; J trimming: 6 bases; junction bases outside the gene matches: 6. The CDR3 nucleotides are TGCGCCAGCAGCCAAGAGGTGACAGGGGTGGCCGGGGAGCTGTTTTTT. Amino acid sequence: CASSQEVTGVAGELFF.

The CDR3 region has the DNA TGTGCCAGCACCTACAATACGATCACTAACTATGGCTACACCTTC. Encoded protein: CASTYNTITNYGYTF. The rearrangement uses TRBV7-3 and TRBJ1-2; D uncertain. The germline V gene encodes CDR1 SGHTA and CDR2 FQGTGA. There are 15 residues in the CDR3. Trimming removed 7 bases at V and 0 bases at J, with 15 bases between.

The chain couples TRBV7-9 to TRBJ2-3; no reliable D call. The germline gives CDR1 SEHNR, CDR2 FQNEAQ (reference sequence). Trimming took off 1 base at V and 0 bases at J, with 5 bases between the two ends. The CDR3 loop spans 14 amino acids. Here the CDR3 reads CASSLGASTDTQYF. For the CDR3, the DNA is TGTGCCAGCAGCTTAGGGGCTAGCACAGATACGCAGTATTTT.

V is TRBV5-1 and J is TRBJ2-2; 11 nucleotides agree with TRBD2. This CDR3 has 19 residues. Per germline, CDR1 SGHRS and CDR2 YFSETQ. After removal of 0 bases from V and 1 base from J, the junction contained 8 bases not matched to a gene. The CDR3 region is CASSLGLAGYLGNTGELFF. DNA of the CDR3: TGCGCCAGCAGCTTGGGACTAGCGGGATACTTGGGGAACACCGGGGAGCTGTTTTTT.

The chain couples TRBV19 to TRBJ2-1, with 8 bases that match TRBD2. The V gene's germline CDR1 is LNHDA and CDR2 SQIVND (reference sequence). This CDR3 is 15 amino acids long. J lost 12 bases, V lost 1 base, and 11 bases had no gene match. In DNA form, the CDR3 reads TGTGCCAGTAGTATAGGTCCGGGGGGGTCGATAGGGCAGTTCTTC. Amino acids: CASSIGPGGSIGQFF.

This clone was counted between two and nine times. The chain links TRBV20-1 to TRBJ1-1; D uncertain. The CDR3 loop spans 11 amino acids. V gave up 0 bases and J gave up 1 base, with 0 bases separating them. Germline CDR1 reads DFQATT; CDR2 reads SNEGSKA (reference sequence). DNA for the CDR3: TGCAGTGCTAGAGAGAACACTGAAGCTTTCTTT. This sequence encodes CSARENTEAFF.

The sample holds a few counts of this clone. The CDR3 reads CASSPQGTGELFF. CDR3 DNA sequence: TGTGCCAGCTCACCACAGGGAACCGGGGAGCTGTTTTTT. The chain employs TRBV18 and TRBJ2-2; D unclear. The germline gives CDR1 KGHSH, CDR2 LQKENI. V lost 1 base to trimming and J lost 5 bases, with 5 bases between them. The length of the CDR3 is 13 residues.

This chain uses TRBV6-5 with TRBJ1-5, with a tentative D call TRBD1 (5 bases). With 5 bases removed from V and 4 bases from J, the gap between germline ends came to 12 bases. CDR3 length equals 14 residues. Germline V CDR1 and CDR2: MNHEY, SVGAGI. CDR3 sequence (DNA): TGTGCCAGCAGTCTGGGGGGGTATAATCAGCCCCAGCATTTT. It codes for CASSLGGYNQPQHF.

The chain joins TRBV28 to TRBJ2-1; 9 positions match TRBD2. Per germline, CDR1 MDHEN and CDR2 SYDVKM. The length of the CDR3 is 15 residues. After removal of 3 bases from V and 2 bases from J, the junction contained 2 bases not matched to a gene. In nucleotides, the CDR3 is TGTGCCAGCAGTTTGGTAGCGGGAGCCTACAATGAGCAGTTCTTC. Translating gives CASSLVAGAYNEQFF.

V and J are TRBV6-1 and TRBJ1-5; D not resolved. The V end was cut by 1 base, the J end by 6 bases, with 7 bases between. The CDR3 is 13 residues long. Germline V gene sequence: CDR1 MNHNS, CDR2 SASEGT. CDR3 amino acids: CASSEVPSQPQHF. CDR3 DNA: TGTGCCAGCAGTGAAGTCCCAAGTCAGCCCCAGCATTTT.

This clone was counted between two and nine times. In DNA form, the CDR3 reads TGTGCCAGCAGTCCGGGGACTGGAAACACCATATATTTT. Translating gives CASSPGTGNTIYF. The chain has TRBV5-4 and TRBJ1-3; D is undetermined. V lost 5 bases to trimming and J lost 2 bases, with 8 bases between them. Germline V gene lookup returns CDR1 SGHNT and CDR2 YYREEE (reference sequence). The CDR3 contains 13 residues.

The gene calls are TRBV9 and TRBJ2-7, with a possible D match to TRBD1 (5 bases). CDR1 is SGDLS and CDR2 is YYNGEE in the germline V gene. V was clipped by 3 bases and J by 1 base, with 14 bases between them. CDR3 length equals 15 residues. CDR3 residues: CASSAGNSFSYEQYF. As DNA, the CDR3 is TGTGCCAGCAGCGCAGGGAACAGCTTTTCCTACGAGCAGTACTTC.

This clone was picked up one time. This chain links TRBV14 with TRBJ1-2; TRBD1 matches at 8 bases. Trimming cost V 6 bases and J 4 bases; bases outside gene matches: 4. This CDR3 has 13 amino acids. Germline V lookup: CDR1 SGHDN, CDR2 FVKESK. The CDR3 DNA reads as TGTGCCAGCAGTCACGGGACAGGCTATGGCTACACCTTC. Encoded protein: CASSHGTGYGYTF. Full variable domain (missing parts from reference TRBV14 and TRBJ1-2): EAGVTQFPSHSVIEKGQTVTLRCDPISGHDNLYWYRRVMGKEIKFLLHFVKESKQDESGMPNNRFLAERTGGTYSTLKVQPAELEDSGVYFCASSHGTGYGYTFGSGTRLTVV.

The V call is TRBV4-2, the J call TRBJ2-2, with D unresolved. Trimming took off 0 bases at V and 6 bases at J, with 8 bases between the two ends. This CDR3 spans 14 amino acids. Germline CDR1 and CDR2: LGHNA and YNFKEQ. The CDR3 sequence: CASSQDLEAGELFF. The CDR3 DNA reads TGTGCCAGCAGCCAAGATCTTGAGGCCGGGGAGCTGTTTTTT.

The J gene is TRBJ2-1, the V gene TRBV7-9, with a tentative D call TRBD2 (7 bases). Germline-derived CDR1 and CDR2 are SEHNR and FQNEAQ (reference sequence). This CDR3 region has 13 residues. The V end was cut by 5 bases, the J end by 6 bases, with 11 bases between. CDR3 region: CASSRRGGNEQFF. In DNA form, the CDR3 reads TGTGCCAGCAGCCGAAGGGGGGGCAATGAGCAGTTCTTC.

DNA for the CDR3: TGCGCCAGCAGCCTCCACCCGGGGGGCGAATTTGGCTACACCTTC. Its protein is CASSLHPGGEFGYTF. The chain recombines TRBV4-1 with TRBJ1-2; D perhaps matches TRBD1 (6 bases). Between the trimmed V and J ends, which lost 4 bases and 7 bases, there was a span of 19 bases. This CDR3 region has 15 residues. Germline V gene data show CDR1 as MGHRA and CDR2 as YSYEKL.

The V gene is TRBV27, the J gene TRBJ2-3; TRBD2 might be the D (5 bases). Germline CDR1 reads MNHEY; CDR2 reads SMNVEV (reference sequence). CDR3 length equals 14 residues. V lost 4 bases and J 5 bases, leaving 13 bases between the germline ends. The CDR3 coding sequence is TGTGCCAGCAGTTCCCGGTCCGCGGGAGATACGCAGTATTTT. Translated: CASSSRSAGDTQYF.

The chain has TRBV11-2 and TRBJ1-1, with TRBD1 identical over 7 bases. Germline loops: CDR1 SGHAT, CDR2 FQNNGV. The CDR3 runs 14 residues. V was clipped by 6 bases and J by 5 bases; unmatched bases: 9. The CDR3 loop is CASRRFTGATEAFF. The CDR3 bases are TGTGCCAGCAGAAGATTTACAGGGGCGACTGAAGCTTTCTTT.

The V and J genes are TRBV7-6 and TRBJ2-7; D uncertain. Trimming took 4 bases from V and 0 from J, leaving 10 bases between them. This CDR3 is built from 14 residues. CDR1 is SGHVS, CDR2 FNYEAQ, per germline. CDR3 nucleotides: TGTGCCAGCAGCTCAGGACCGCTCTCCTACGAGCAGTACTTC. The encoded protein is CASSSGPLSYEQYF.

This clone appeared a single time. This sequence joins TRBV6-1 and TRBJ2-7, with 7 positions matching TRBD1. Germline assignment: CDR1 MNHNS and CDR2 SASEGT. J was trimmed by 6 bases and V by 2 bases; bases with no gene match: 10. The CDR3 runs to 15 residues. Here the CDR3 reads CASSEMGQPVGEQYF. DNA for the CDR3: TGTGCCAGCAGTGAAATGGGACAGCCAGTTGGCGAGCAGTACTTC.

The chain has TRBV7-6 and TRBJ2-1, with D possibly TRBD1 on 6 matching bases. Germline V lookup: CDR1 SGHVS, CDR2 FNYEAQ. With 3 bases removed from V and 0 bases from J, the gap between germline ends came to 12 bases. The CDR3 covers 16 residues. The CDR3 nucleotides read TGTGCCAGCAGCTTTTCCGGGACACCCTCCTACAATGAGCAGTTCTTC. It translates to CASSFSGTPSYNEQFF.

The V call is TRBV5-1, the J call TRBJ1-5, with D possibly being TRBD1 (5 bases). Germline CDR1 SGHRS, CDR2 YFSETQ. V was pared by 5 bases and J by 6 bases, with 18 bases between. The CDR3 has 15 residues. CDR3 in amino acids: CASRRDPGVRQPQHF. CDR3 bases: TGCGCCAGCAGGAGGGACCCGGGAGTCCGTCAGCCCCAGCATTTT.

The chain employs TRBV6-5 and TRBJ2-2; D possibly matches TRBD1 or TRBD2 (5 bases each). Trimming left V 7 bases short and J 1 base short, with 13 bases between. The CDR3 runs 15 residues. Germline assignment: CDR1 MNHEY and CDR2 SVGAGI. Written as DNA, the CDR3 is TGTGCCAGCATTCCCAGGGCGGGGAACACCGGGGAGCTGTTTTTT. Protein sequence: CASIPRAGNTGELFF.

The chain has TRBV27 and TRBJ1-5, with 8 bases identical to TRBD1. The V gene end was trimmed by 5 bases and the J gene end by 2 bases; junction bases not matched to a gene: 5. In germline, CDR1 is MNHEY, CDR2 SMNVEV (reference sequence). The CDR3 extends over 15 amino acids. CDR3 sequence: CASSPQGVRNQPQHF. The DNA for the CDR3 is TGTGCCAGCAGTCCACAGGGGGTTCGCAATCAGCCCCAGCATTTT.

The sample holds a few counts of this clone. The chain carries TRBV27 and TRBJ2-7, with 10 bases that match TRBD2. Germline CDR1 reads MNHEY; CDR2 reads SMNVEV (reference sequence). V dropped 3 bases and J dropped 5; count of bases not matched to a gene: 10. The CDR3 totals 16 residues. Here the CDR3 DNA reads TGTGCCAGCAGTTTCTCCTTTAGCGGGAGGAAGAACGAGCAGTACTTC. Its protein is CASSFSFSGRKNEQYF.

V gene TRBV4-1 combines with J gene TRBJ2-7; 8 nucleotides match TRBD2. V was pared by 6 bases and J by 4 bases, with 14 bases of the junction left unmatched. Germline CDR1 MGHRA, CDR2 YSYEKL. This CDR3 comprises 16 residues. The CDR3 coding sequence is TGCGCCAGCAGTCAAACTGTAGCGGGAAAAGGTTACGAGCAGTACTTC. Translated, it gives CASSQTVAGKGYEQYF.

The chain recombines TRBV27 with TRBJ1-2; perhaps TRBD1 as D (6 bases). The CDR3 has 14 residues. Germline CDR1 and CDR2: MNHEY and SMNVEV (reference sequence). The V end lost 8 bases, the J end lost 10 bases, and 23 bases lay between the germline ends. The CDR3 spells CASGHTGTRGVYTF. CDR3 DNA sequence: TGTGCCAGCGGACACACCGGGACAAGGGGGGTCTACACCTTC.

The V call is TRBV30, the J call TRBJ1-6, with D unresolved. Germline values: CDR1 GTSNPN, CDR2 SVGIG (reference sequence). The ends were cut back, 2 bases at V and 4 bases at J, with 6 bases in the middle. The CDR3 runs 13 residues. The CDR3 coding sequence is TGTGCCTGGAGTTTGCAGTATAATTCACCCCTCCACTTT. Residues: CAWSLQYNSPLHF.

The J gene is TRBJ2-1, the V gene TRBV28, with 7 bases that match TRBD2. J was trimmed by 2 bases and V by 3 bases; bases with no gene match: 10. The germline V gene has CDR1 MDHEN and CDR2 SYDVKM. The CDR3 is 17 amino acids. This chain's CDR3 is CASSFMGGQNPYNEQFF. CDR3 sequence (DNA): TGTGCCAGCAGTTTTATGGGAGGGCAAAACCCCTACAATGAGCAGTTCTTC.

This clone appeared a few times. The rearrangement joins TRBV28 to TRBJ1-2; D is ambiguous. Trimming took 2 bases from V and 1 from J, leaving 5 bases between them. Germline V gives CDR1 MDHEN, CDR2 SYDVKM. The CDR3 runs 13 residues. The CDR3 region is CASSLGVNYGYTF. The CDR3 DNA reads as TGTGCCAGCAGTTTAGGGGTTAACTATGGCTACACCTTC.

This sequence joins TRBV19 and TRBJ1-1; tentatively, D is TRBD1 (5 bases). Germline assignment: CDR1 LNHDA and CDR2 SQIVND (reference sequence). V dropped 1 base and J dropped 5 bases, with 14 bases sitting between them. The CDR3 totals 15 residues. DNA for the CDR3: TGTGCCAGTAGTATAGCCTCAGGGTTGGGGACTGAAGCTTTCTTT. As protein: CASSIASGLGTEAFF. The variable domain in full, completed from reference TRBV19 and TRBJ1-1, reads DGGITQSPKYLFRKEGQNVTLSCEQNLNHDAMYWYRQDPGQGLRLIYYSQIVNDFQKGDIAEGYSVSREKKESFPLTVTSAQKNPTAFYLCASSIASGLGTEAFFGQGTRLTVV.